This TCR beta chain was identified during a study of cytomegalovirus exposure and HLA in healthy donors. The study's findings and limits: Data from an earlier analysis indicated that most TCR beta V segments were productive either about 90% or about 30% of the time.

Germline CDR1 is KGHSH and CDR2 is LQKENI. The CDR3 runs to 15 residues. The V and J ends lost 0 bases and 2 bases respectively, with 11 bases between them. It was with 60 Vbeta and 13 Jbeta primers that the PCR ran. Original methodology: Later, roughly 77 million unique TCR beta chains were counted in an analysis, and roughly 11 million of them were shared. The data were produced by immunoSEQ multiplex PCR, yet TCRdb's version contains in-frame clones alone and is incomplete. Clone size and the V and J calls come from that table; the DNA yielded D and trimming. The table lists roughly 74,000 clones, with around 7% in the top ten. On this clone itself: Its antigen is unknown.

What was sequenced was PBMCs. The chain is built from TRBV18 and TRBJ2-7, with a tentative D call TRBD2 (6 bases). The receptor was derived from a female donor in good health and CMV-seropositive. The CDR3 coding sequence is TGTGCCAGCTCACCACCGGGGGGTACCCCCTACGAGCAGTACTTC. This encodes CASSPPGGTPYEQYF.